Described below is a single TCR beta chain sequence and its context. The entry originates in a study of cytomegalovirus exposure and HLA in healthy donors. The table came from immunoSEQ multiplex PCR; TCRdb's copy has only in-frame clones and leaves some out. The data contain 150,000 to 200,000 clones, 75% to 90% of them singletons. Sequencing was done on a sample of PBMCs. This sequence originates from a man aged 18 to 35 in good health and CMV-seropositive.

CDR3 sequence (DNA): TGTGCCAGCAGCAGGAGGCGGGTTTACGAGCAGTACTTC. Protein: CASSRRRVYEQYF. This chain links TRBV5-6 with TRBJ2-7; TRBD2 might be the D (5 bases). From germline, CDR1 is SGHDT and CDR2 YYEEEE. The CDR3 extends over 13 amino acids. V lost 4 bases and J 4 bases, leaving 12 bases between the germline ends.